One sample yielded the 7 T cell receptor beta chains listed below, sequenced in a study of human T cells and chemical hapten exposure. Whole blood that had not been fractionated was the source of extracted total RNA. The library put unique molecular identifiers onto individual cDNA molecules. TCRdb fed the reads into MiXCR, producing one record per CDR3 protein. Seen here are about 990 distinct CDR3 sequences, about 83% observed once, and the top ten hold around 6.4%. Sequencing was performed on whole blood. These receptors came from a human donor with alopecia, or a healthy volunteer (not recorded which). Some clones in this sample may be carry-over from other donors' samples. This table probably holds off-target reads from a library built for another chain.

The chain recombines TRBV5-1 with TRBJ2-1; the match to TRBD2 covers 9 bases. CDR3 length: 15 residues. The V gene end was trimmed by 4 bases and the J gene end by 10 bases; junction bases not matched to a gene: 12. The V gene's germline CDR1 is SGHRS and CDR2 YFSETQ. The DNA of the CDR3 is TGCGCCAGCAGCCCCCGGACTAGCGTCGGTCGGGAGCAGTTCTTC. It encodes CASSPRTSVGREQFF.

The chain uses TRBV4-1 and TRBJ2-4, with 7 bases aligning to TRBD1. Germline V gene data show CDR1 as MGHRA and CDR2 as YSYEKL. There are 16 residues in the CDR3. Trimming at V came to 5 bases and at J to 0 bases, leaving 7 bases not matched to a gene. The CDR3 DNA is TGCGCCAGCAGCGCTGGACAGGATGTAGCCAAAAACATTCAGTACTTC. Protein sequence: CASSAGQDVAKNIQYF.

The CDR3 DNA sequence: TGTGCCACCAGTGATTTCTCGGCTAGCGGGAGGGAGACCCAGTACTTC. Protein: CATSDFSASGRETQYF. The gene calls are TRBV24-1 and TRBJ2-5, with 11 bases that match TRBD2. The CDR3 extends over 16 amino acids. Germline V CDR1 and CDR2: KGHDR, SFDVKD. Losses at the gene ends were 1 base for V and 5 bases for J; bases not matched to a gene: 5.

Only one count was recorded for this clonotype. The chain joins TRBV20-1 to TRBJ2-7; 11 nucleotides line up with TRBD1. The CDR3 sequence is 13 residues long. Germline trimming cut 5 bases from V and 4 bases from J; bases unmatched to any gene: 4. The V gene's germline CDR1 is DFQATT and CDR2 SNEGSKA (reference sequence). The CDR3 sequence is CSAHRDRGYEQYF. Written as DNA, the CDR3 is TGCAGTGCTCACCGGGACAGGGGGTACGAGCAGTACTTC.

The rearrangement uses TRBV3-1 and TRBJ1-1; D is unresolved. The germline V gene has CDR1 LGHDT and CDR2 YNNKEL (reference sequence). V lost 1 base and J lost 0, with 6 bases in between. The CDR3 loop spans 14 amino acids. The CDR3 is CASSQGTVNTEAFF. CDR3 DNA sequence: TGTGCCAGCAGCCAAGGAACAGTGAACACTGAAGCTTTCTTT.

This rearrangement joins TRBV5-1 to TRBJ1-1, with D hard to call. The V gene lost 0 bases and the J gene lost 2 bases, with 17 bases spanning the gap. There are 17 residues in the CDR3. CDR1 and CDR2 from the germline V gene are SGHRS and YFSETQ. In DNA, the CDR3 is TGCGCCAGCAGCTTGGACAGAGCTTACGAGATTAACACTGAAGCTTTCTTT. This gives the protein CASSLDRAYEINTEAFF. Looking up the rest from reference TRBV5-1 and TRBJ1-1 gives the full variable domain: KAGVTQTPRYLIKTRGQQVTLSCSPISGHRSVSWYQQTPGQGLQFLFEYFSETQRNKGNFPGRFSGRQFSNSRSEMNVSTLELGDSALYLCASSLDRAYEINTEAFFGQGTRLTVV.

This chain connects TRBV12-3 or TRBV12-4 to TRBJ2-3; D call uncertain. V lost 7 bases to trimming and J lost 0 bases, with 14 bases between them. The CDR3 runs 15 residues. The CDR3 coding sequence is TGTGCCAGCACAACCGACTTACTAAGCACAGATACGCAGTATTTT. It translates to CASTTDLLSTDTQYF.